Below, 30 T cell receptor beta chains from the same sample are listed, as sequenced in a study of blood T cells in healthy people across ages. Then a second PCR, running about 6 to 11 cycles, was carried out with a sample-barcoded 5' primer and a J-beta primer mix. TCRdb reprocessed the 5' RACE reads with MiXCR, giving one entry per CDR3 protein. The sample records about 720,000 distinct CDR3 sequences, 20% to 25% being singletons. Sequenced input: blood. These TCRs come from a man aged 65 to 79 in good health.

The rearrangement links TRBV18 to TRBJ2-7, with TRBD1 matching 11 bases. The germline V gene has CDR1 KGHSH and CDR2 LQKENI. V was pared by 4 bases and J by 5 bases, with 1 base of the junction left unmatched. The CDR3 spans 13 residues. The CDR3 protein is CASSQGQGDEQYF. The CDR3 bases are TGTGCCAGCTCACAGGGACAGGGGGACGAGCAGTACTTC.

CDR3: CATSRDRGLHNTGELFF. CDR3 nucleotides: TGTGCCACCAGCAGAGATAGGGGGCTACACAACACCGGGGAGCTGTTTTTT. The chain combines TRBV15 with TRBJ2-2; 7 bases match TRBD1. This CDR3 spans 17 amino acids. J lost 2 bases, V lost 0 bases, and 6 bases had no gene match. Germline V gene sequence: CDR1 LNHNV, CDR2 YYDKDF (reference sequence).

The V gene is TRBV2, the J gene TRBJ2-4; D remains ambiguous. The germline gives CDR1 SNHLY, CDR2 FYNNEI. The ends were cut back, 0 bases at V and 0 bases at J, with 12 bases in the middle. The CDR3 length is 17 residues. In nucleotides, the CDR3 is TGTGCCAGCAGTGAAGCGGGTGCAAGCCTAGCCAAAAACATTCAGTACTTC. It translates to CASSEAGASLAKNIQYF.

This clonotype turned up a few times. The chain uses TRBV20-1 and TRBJ2-3, with 10 nucleotides matching TRBD2. J lost 0 bases, V lost 2 bases, and 8 bases had no gene match. The CDR3 extends over 17 amino acids. CDR1 is DFQATT, CDR2 SNEGSKA, per germline (reference sequence). This CDR3 is CSARLASGGPSTDTQYF. CDR3 bases: TGCAGTGCTAGATTGGCTAGCGGGGGTCCTAGCACAGATACGCAGTATTTT.

This clonotype was detected only a few times. Being one base from a much bigger clone, this may be a read error. The chain carries TRBV2 and TRBJ2-3; D unclear. The CDR3 contains 15 residues. The V gene's germline CDR1 is SNHLY and CDR2 FYNNEI. The CDR3, as DNA: TGTGCCGGCAGTGAAGCGCTTCCCGCCTCAGATACGCAGTATTTT. This gives the protein CAGSEALPASDTQYF.

This chain joins TRBV5-8 and TRBJ1-2; possible D gene TRBD1, 6 bases. CDR1 and CDR2 (germline): SGHTS, YDEGEE. V was clipped by 4 bases and J by 6 bases, with 10 bases between them. This CDR3 has 12 residues. DNA for the CDR3: TGTGCCAGCAGCCCTAGGACAGATGGCTACACCTTC. Translation gives CASSPRTDGYTF.

The chain couples TRBV18 to TRBJ2-5; D may correspond to TRBD1 or TRBD2 (6 bases each). V shed 3 bases and J shed 3 bases, with 17 bases lying between them. This CDR3 spans 16 amino acids. The germline V gene has CDR1 KGHSH and CDR2 LQKENI. The CDR3 protein is CASSPEIGGGEETQYF. In nucleotides, the CDR3 is TGTGCCAGCTCACCTGAAATTGGAGGGGGAGAAGAGACCCAGTACTTC.

This clonotype was counted only a few times. J is TRBJ1-2 and V is TRBV20-1; 7 nucleotides agree with TRBD1. Trimming cost V 7 bases and J 0 bases; bases outside gene matches: 8. This CDR3 is built from 14 residues. Germline CDR1 is DFQATT and CDR2 is SNEGSKA (reference sequence). The CDR3 nucleotides read TGCAGTGGCCGTCACGGGACAGCTAACTATGGCTACACCTTC. Residues: CSGRHGTANYGYTF.

The rearrangement links TRBV7-9 to TRBJ2-1, with 8 bases lining up with TRBD1. Per germline, CDR1 SEHNR and CDR2 FQNEAQ (reference sequence). This CDR3 is built from 14 residues. V trimming: 10 bases; J trimming: 3 bases; junction bases outside the gene matches: 8. CDR3 coding DNA: TGTGCCACCAAGACGGACAGGGTCTACAATGAGCAGTTCTTC. Protein sequence: CATKTDRVYNEQFF.

With respect to this clonotype: A read error may produce the germline difference seen at one junction end. V usage is TRBV12-3 or TRBV12-4 and J usage is TRBJ2-3; 8 bases match TRBD1. This CDR3 region has 14 residues. CDR3 region: CASIPGQGPDTEYF. In DNA form, the CDR3 reads TGTGCCAGCATACCCGGACAGGGCCCAGATACGGAGTATTTT.

The chain is built from TRBV5-1 and TRBJ1-2; the match to TRBD1 covers 11 bases. After removal of 3 bases from V and 3 bases from J, the junction contained 7 bases not matched to a gene. This CDR3 has 16 amino acids. Germline V gives CDR1 SGHRS, CDR2 YFSETQ. The CDR3 DNA reads as TGCGCCAGCAGCTCACGGGACAGGGGGTCGGACTATGGCTACACCTTC. Its translation: CASSSRDRGSDYGYTF.

This clonotype turned up a few times. The chain employs TRBV12-3 or TRBV12-4 and TRBJ2-1; D not certain. The J call could be wrong; TRBJ2-5 is a better fit for the DNA end. CDR3 size: 14 residues. CDR3 in amino acids: CASTTRKDEETQYF. CDR3 DNA sequence: TGTGCCAGCACCACTCGGAAGGATGAAGAGACCCAGTACTTC.

In its sample, this clonotype was seen a few times. The conserved closing phenylalanine or tryptophan is absent in this CDR3, likely reflecting a read error. The DNA is left out, because the CDR3 cannot be placed on it with certainty; the CDR3 is given as TCRdb lists it. CDR3 sequence: CSVVGTSLDL. The V call is TRBV29-1, the J call TRBJ2-3; the D segment call TRBD2 is taken from the table without a DNA check. The CDR3 is made up of 10 amino acids, end residues included. Germline V gene lookup returns CDR1 SQVTM and CDR2 ANQGSEA.

This clonotype was seen repeatedly, ten times or more. The V gene is TRBV29-1, the J gene TRBJ2-4; 7 nucleotides match TRBD2. The CDR3 extends over 15 amino acids. CDR1 and CDR2 (germline): SQVTM, ANQGSEA. The V and J ends lost 7 bases and 0 bases, in that order; junction bases with no gene match: 9. The CDR3 region is CSAGLPGGAKNIQYF. CDR3 coding DNA: TGCAGCGCGGGTCTACCGGGAGGAGCCAAAAACATTCAGTACTTC.

V is TRBV4-3 and J is TRBJ2-1; tentative D call: TRBD2 (6 bases). The V and J ends lost 0 bases and 2 bases respectively, with 11 bases between them. In germline, CDR1 is LGHNA, CDR2 YSLEER. The CDR3 has 16 residues. The CDR3 protein is CASSQELRGTYNEQFF. As DNA, the CDR3 is TGCGCCAGCAGCCAAGAATTGCGGGGAACCTACAATGAGCAGTTCTTC.

The chain links TRBV12-3 or TRBV12-4 to TRBJ2-3, with no clear D. This CDR3 is built from 14 residues. Trimming removed 7 bases at V and 0 bases at J, with 11 bases between. As DNA, the CDR3 is TGTGCCAGCACCCTCGCATCTAGCACAGATACGCAGTATTTT. It encodes CASTLASSTDTQYF.

This clonotype has just a few counts. The rearrangement uses TRBV2 and TRBJ1-5, with 7 bases that match TRBD1. V gave up 5 bases and J gave up 4 bases; unmatched junction bases: 2. CDR3 length: 13 residues. Germline assignment: CDR1 SNHLY and CDR2 FYNNEI. CDR3 nucleotide sequence: TGTGCCAGCAGTACAGGGGTTAATCAGCCCCAGCATTTT. Amino acids: CASSTGVNQPQHF.

The V call is TRBV11-2, the J call TRBJ2-5, with 11 bases matching TRBD2. CDR1 SGHAT and CDR2 FQNNGV come from the germline V gene. J lost 4 bases, V lost 5 bases, and 3 bases had no gene match. CDR3 length: 14 amino acids. The CDR3 coding sequence is TGTGCCAGCAGCACGACTAGCGGGGCAGAGACCCAGTACTTC. Translation: CASSTTSGAETQYF.

V is TRBV5-6 and J is TRBJ2-4, with D tentatively TRBD1 or TRBD2 (5 bases each). The germline gives CDR1 SGHDT, CDR2 YYEEEE. V shed 4 bases and J shed 0 bases, with 14 bases lying between them. The CDR3 is made up of 16 amino acids. CDR3 in DNA: TGTGCCAGCAGCCATACGGGGCCGCTAGCCAAAAACATTCAGTACTTC. It translates to CASSHTGPLAKNIQYF.

This clonotype was seen only a few times. V and J are TRBV11-2 and TRBJ2-7; perhaps TRBD1 as D (5 bases). Germline V gene lookup returns CDR1 SGHAT and CDR2 FQNNGV. The CDR3 contains 14 residues. Trimming pared 2 bases from V and 2 bases from J, leaving 10 bases between. CDR3 nucleotide sequence: TGTGCCAGCAGCTTATACCAGGGCCCCTACGAGCAGTACTTC. As protein: CASSLYQGPYEQYF.

For the CDR3, the DNA is TGTGCCAGCAGCCGATCGGGTAGGGTCGAAGCTTTCTTT. Translated: CASSRSGRVEAFF. The V gene is TRBV14, the J gene TRBJ1-1; D is unresolved. Germline V gives CDR1 SGHDN, CDR2 FVKESK. Trimming stripped 4 bases from V and 8 bases from J, with 14 bases between. The CDR3 covers 13 residues. Full variable domain (remainder filled in from reference TRBV14 and TRBJ1-1): EAGVTQFPSHSVIEKGQTVTLRCDPISGHDNLYWYRRVMGKEIKFLLHFVKESKQDESGMPNNRFLAERTGGTYSTLKVQPAELEDSGVYFCASSRSGRVEAFFGQGTRLTVV.

In this sample, this clonotype turned up many times. V is TRBV5-6 and J is TRBJ1-2, with D possibly matching TRBD1 (5 bases). The ends were cut back, 0 bases at V and 6 bases at J, with 9 bases in the middle. The CDR3 extends over 13 amino acids. The germline V gene encodes CDR1 SGHDT and CDR2 YYEEEE. Written as DNA, the CDR3 is TGTGCCAGCAGCTTGGAGCAGGGTGATGGCTACACCTTC. As protein: CASSLEQGDGYTF.

This clonotype was observed a few times. The chain couples TRBV12-3 or TRBV12-4 to TRBJ1-5; no reliable D call. This CDR3 contains 14 residues. V was cut by 3 bases and J by 3 bases, with 9 bases left in between. CDR3 DNA: TGTGCCAGCAGTTTGTGGGGAAACAATCAGCCCCAGCATTTT. Protein: CASSLWGNNQPQHF.

V usage is TRBV7-2 and J usage is TRBJ1-2; unclear D gene. The V gene lost 1 base and the J gene lost 4 bases, with 13 bases spanning the gap. The CDR3 loop spans 15 amino acids. Germline V lookup: CDR1 SGHTA, CDR2 FQGNSA. Here the CDR3 reads CASSLGPQQGYGYTF. Written as DNA, the CDR3 is TGTGCCAGCAGCTTAGGGCCCCAGCAAGGCTATGGCTACACCTTC.

The CDR3 region has the DNA TGTGCCAGCAGCGCATCATACACCACAGATACGCAGTATTTT. As protein: CASSASYTTDTQYF. The chain has TRBV9 and TRBJ2-3; D is unclear. Trimming stripped 3 bases from V and 2 bases from J, with 10 bases between. CDR3 length: 14 residues. CDR1 is SGDLS, CDR2 YYNGEE, per germline.

The V and J genes are TRBV29-1 and TRBJ2-2; D may match TRBD1 or TRBD2 (5 bases each). Germline V gene sequence: CDR1 SQVTM, CDR2 ANQGSEA. The CDR3 sequence is 14 residues long. Trimming cost V 6 bases and J 1 base, with 12 bases left between them. The CDR3 DNA sequence: TGCAGCGTCTCCGGGGCGGTGAACACCGGGGAGCTGTTTTTT. This encodes CSVSGAVNTGELFF.

This chain uses TRBV5-1 with TRBJ2-5, with D perhaps TRBD2 (5 bases). The V and J ends lost 4 bases and 2 bases respectively, with 18 bases between them. CDR3 size: 16 residues. Germline assignment: CDR1 SGHRS and CDR2 YFSETQ. CDR3 amino acids: CASSMAVRAVQETQYF. The CDR3 DNA follows: TGCGCCAGCAGCATGGCCGTGAGGGCAGTTCAAGAGACCCAGTACTTC.

The table lists this clonotype with a few counts. The V and J genes are TRBV29-1 and TRBJ2-4; D possibly matches TRBD1 or TRBD2 (5 bases each). V lost 2 bases to trimming and J lost 4 bases, with 12 bases between them. CDR1 SQVTM and CDR2 ANQGSEA come from the germline V gene. This CDR3 contains 14 residues. The CDR3 spells CSVEPGREKNIQYF. CDR3 nucleotides: TGCAGCGTTGAACCGGGACGGGAAAAAAACATTCAGTACTTC.

This clonotype was picked up many times. The V call is TRBV5-1, the J call TRBJ2-7, with D tentatively TRBD1 (6 bases). This CDR3 is 13 amino acids long. The V gene's germline CDR1 is SGHRS and CDR2 YFSETQ. Trimming pared 4 bases from V and 3 bases from J, leaving 11 bases between. The CDR3: CASSLLDSYEQYF. DNA of the CDR3: TGCGCCAGCAGCCTCCTGGACAGCTACGAGCAGTACTTC.

V usage is TRBV6-5 and J usage is TRBJ2-1, with 8 bases matching TRBD2. The junction had 6 bases not matched to a gene; V was cut back by 6 bases and J by 2 bases. CDR1 and CDR2 from the germline V gene are MNHEY and SVGAGI. There are 15 residues in the CDR3. CDR3 loop: CASRPSGRTYNEQFF. The DNA for the CDR3 is TGTGCCAGCAGACCTAGCGGGCGTACCTACAATGAGCAGTTCTTC.